The T cell receptor (beta chain) described here comes from a study of cytomegalovirus exposure and HLA in healthy donors. The assay was immunoSEQ multiplex PCR, and TCRdb's table has in-frame clones only and misses some. Of roughly 140,000 clones listed, roughly nine tenths are singletons. Separate from the 666-subject first cohort was the approximately 120-subject validation cohort, to which the donors belonged. Germline assignment: CDR1 GTSNPN and CDR2 SVGIG (reference sequence). The CDR3 runs 13 residues. With 4 bases removed from V and 8 bases from J, the gap between germline ends came to 15 bases.

The TCR comes from a woman aged 18 to 35 in good health and CMV-seropositive. The V and J genes are TRBV30 and TRBJ2-1, with D perhaps TRBD2 (5 bases). Sequences were obtained from PBMCs. The CDR3 loop reads CAWKVDSRYEQFF. The CDR3 bases are TGTGCCTGGAAGGTGGACTCTCGATATGAGCAGTTCTTC. Full variable domain (rest looked up from reference TRBV30 and TRBJ2-1): SQTIHQWPATLVQPVGSPLSLECTVEGTSNPNLYWYRQAAGRGLQLLFYSVGIGQISSEVPQNLSASRPQDRQFILSSKKLLLSDSGFYLCAWKVDSRYEQFFGPGTRLTVL.